The clone carrying this TCR beta chain was seen more than once but under ten times. Germline CDR1 LGHNA, CDR2 YSLEER. V lost 1 base to trimming and J lost 0 bases, with 12 bases between them. The CDR3 has 16 residues. This record belongs to a study of blood T cells in healthy people across ages. A second PCR, run for roughly 7 to 11 cycles, used a sample-barcoded 5' primer plus a J-beta primer mix. MiXCR was run by TCRdb on the 5' RACE reads, yielding one entry per CDR3 protein. The repertoire holds 1.5 million to 2 million distinct CDR3 sequences, with 28% as singletons. This chain links TRBV4-3 with TRBJ1-2, with D maybe TRBD1 (6 bases). The sample comprised blood. This clonotype originated in a woman aged 25 to 45 in good health. The CDR3, as DNA: TGCGCCAGCAGCCAAGCCCTCGACAGGTCTAACTATGGCTACACCTTC. Its protein is CASSQALDRSNYGYTF.